The rows below give T cell receptor beta chains drawn from one sample of a study of early stage breast cancer tumors. Generated by immunoSEQ multiplex PCR, the TCRdb table keeps only in-frame clones and is missing some. The table includes some 58,000 clones, approximately 80% detected once. Material: blood. The receptor source for this set is a person in their thirties with breast cancer. The CDR3 runs from the conserved cysteine through the conserved F or W. D genes are given only for firm matches.

TRBJ2-6,16,TRBV6-1,NA,CASSDRGGSGANVLTF
TRBJ1-1,14,TRBV10-3,NA,CAIRRSGETGEAFF
TRBJ2-5,14,TRBV11-2,TRBD2,CASSPGLAMETQYF
TRBJ1-3,14,TRBV6-5,NA,CASSTRGSGNTIYF
TRBJ1-1,14,TRBV18,TRBD1,CASSPPGTAREAFF
TRBJ1-1,17,TRBV5-4,NA,CASSPREIRGLNTEAFF
TRBJ1-1,15,TRBV10-2,NA,CASSETPGTGTEAFF
TRBJ2-7,15,TRBV5-4,TRBD2,CASSRTSGGVYEQYF
TRBJ2-2,15,TRBV10-3,NA,CAISTGPTDTGELFF
TRBJ1-4,13,TRBV29-1,NA,CSVVPTANEKLFF
TRBJ2-7,14,TRBV9,NA,CASSVAGFSYEQYF
TRBJ1-1,13,TRBV5-1,NA,CASSYVPGREAFF
TRBJ2-3,14,TRBV30,NA,CAWSVLDFADTQYF
TRBJ1-1,14,TRBV11-2,TRBD1,CASSLDRGTGEAFF
TRBJ2-7,11,TRBV7-6,NA,CASSDQYEQYF
TRBJ2-7,15,TRBV5-6,TRBD2,CASSLPLAGSYEQYF
TRBJ2-1,15,TRBV7-9,NA,CASSLGGVLYNEQFF
TRBJ1-5,15,TRBV10-3,NA,CAISGTGFGNQPQHF
TRBJ1-5,15,TRBV5-1,NA,CASSLSGASNQPQHF
TRBJ2-2,14,TRBV19,NA,CASSIVAATGELFF
TRBJ1-2,17,TRBV18,NA,CASSPVRGQRANYGYTF
TRBJ2-1,16,TRBV7-9,TRBD2,CASSLDSAGAYNEQFF
TRBJ2-6,14,TRBV5-6,NA,CASRLLSGANVLTF
TRBJ1-5,16,TRBV11-2,TRBD1,CASSLTRDSRNQPQHF
TRBJ1-2,15,TRBV7-2,NA,CASSLTGGQGHGYTF
TRBJ2-7,16,TRBV4-3,TRBD2,CASSQGGLAGVGEQYF
TRBJ2-2,14,TRBV7-9,TRBD2,CASRGSGRIGELFF
TRBJ1-1,15,TRBV5-6,TRBD1,CASSLYRGPGTEAFF
TRBJ2-3,14,TRBV10-3,TRBD2,CAISEWEGRDTQYF
TRBJ2-1,16,TRBV7-2,TRBD2,CASSAQLAGDVNEQFF
TRBJ2-1,15,TRBV30,NA,CAWSGMAGLWGEQFF
TRBJ2-7,17,TRBV27,TRBD2,CASSLWGSGSVSYEQYF
TRBJ2-7,16,TRBV7-2,NA,CASSSPPGHTSYEQYF
TRBJ2-7,15,TRBV9,TRBD2,CASSPRTSGAYEQYF
TRBJ1-5,14,TRBV27,NA,CASNEAGSNQPQHF
TRBJ1-4,14,TRBV6-6,TRBD1,CASSYSQGGEKLFF
TRBJ2-5,13,TRBV5-1,TRBD1,CASSLGQGETQYF
TRBJ2-2,15,TRBV6-4,TRBD1,CASSDGQGDTGELFF
TRBJ1-1,13,TRBV6-1,TRBD1,CASSERQGPEAFF
TRBJ2-1,15,TRBV7-2,TRBD2,CASSLERREFDEQFF
TRBJ2-3,13,TRBV27,NA,CASSLAPGDTQYF